This entry lists 11 T cell receptor beta chains sequenced from one sample in a study of T cells after yellow fever vaccination. TCRdb re-analysed the 5' RACE reads in MiXCR, keeping a single row per CDR3 protein. The repertoire includes under 200,000 distinct CDR3 sequences, more than 5.5% of them detected once, and 2.5% to 3% sits in the top ten. The sample in question was CD4+ T cells sorted from PBMCs, obtained 4 to 5 days after the first yellow fever vaccination. Every receptor here comes from a man younger than 35 who received the YFV17D yellow fever vaccine.

This clonotype appeared a few times. The chain carries TRBV6-6 and TRBJ2-7; a weak D match, TRBD2 (6 bases). Trimming pared 2 bases from V and 9 bases from J, leaving 14 bases between. The CDR3 length is 13 residues. CDR1 MNHNY and CDR2 SVGAGI come from the germline V gene (reference sequence). DNA for the CDR3: TGTGCCAGCAGTTACGCGGGGATGAAAGGGCAGTACGTC. Translating gives CASSYAGMKGQYV.

This clonotype was recorded a few times. The chain has TRBV6-2 or TRBV6-3 and TRBJ2-1, with TRBD2 as a possible D gene (7 bases). The CDR3 loop spans 14 amino acids. V lost 5 bases and J lost 4, with 12 bases in between. Looked up from germline, CDR1 is MNHEY and CDR2 is SVGEGT. The CDR3, as DNA: TGTGCCAGCAGTGGACTAGGGGGATACAATGAGCAGTTCTTC. Protein sequence: CASSGLGGYNEQFF.

The J gene is TRBJ2-3, the V gene TRBV12-3 or TRBV12-4; 10 bases line up with TRBD2. J was trimmed by 8 bases and V by 6 bases; bases with no gene match: 11. The CDR3 consists of 15 residues. The CDR3, as DNA: TGTGCCAGCAGCTCAGGAGGGACTAGCGTCGGTACGCAGTATTTT. The encoded protein is CASSSGGTSVGTQYF.

The chain recombines TRBV30 with TRBJ1-1, with D possibly being TRBD1 (5 bases). Germline-derived CDR1 and CDR2 are GTSNPN and SVGIG (reference sequence). The CDR3 sequence is 13 residues long. V was shortened by 5 bases and J by 4 bases, with 14 bases between the two germline ends. CDR3: CAWRIARVTEAFF. CDR3 coding DNA: TGTGCCTGGCGAATAGCCAGGGTCACTGAAGCTTTCTTT.

The chain links TRBV7-9 to TRBJ2-1; 10 bases map to TRBD2. The V and J ends lost 8 bases and 7 bases, in that order; junction bases with no gene match: 5. The CDR3 consists of 13 residues. Germline V gene data show CDR1 as SEHNR and CDR2 as FQNEAQ (reference sequence). This CDR3 reads CASLAGVWNEQFF. As DNA, the CDR3 is TGTGCCAGCCTAGCGGGGGTCTGGAATGAGCAGTTCTTC.

At least ten counts were recorded for this clonotype. J is TRBJ1-1 and V is TRBV5-5; tentatively, D is TRBD1 (5 bases). Trimming left V 2 bases short and J 1 base short, with 6 bases between. The germline gives CDR1 SGHKS, CDR2 YYEKEE (reference sequence). CDR3 length: 13 amino acids. CDR3 coding DNA: TGTGCCAGCAGCTTCCAGGGGAACACTGAAGCTTTCTTT. As protein: CASSFQGNTEAFF.

In its sample, this clonotype was seen many times. V usage is TRBV7-6 and J usage is TRBJ1-1; D gene ambiguous. The CDR3 length is 13 residues. V was shortened by 5 bases and J by 6 bases, with 13 bases between the two germline ends. Germline CDR1 is SGHVS and CDR2 is FNYEAQ. The CDR3 is CASSVRWEAEAFF. In nucleotides, the CDR3 is TGTGCCAGCAGCGTAAGGTGGGAGGCTGAAGCTTTCTTT.

This clonotype has just a few counts. The V gene is TRBV5-1, the J gene TRBJ2-3, with a tentative D call TRBD1 (5 bases). Trimming pared 2 bases from V and 2 bases from J, leaving 15 bases between. There are 16 residues in the CDR3. The germline V gene has CDR1 SGHRS and CDR2 YFSETQ. This CDR3 is CASSFLGEITTDTQYF. The CDR3 DNA reads TGCGCCAGCAGCTTCTTAGGGGAAATCACCACAGATACGCAGTATTTT.

This clonotype occurred many times. This rearrangement joins TRBV7-9 to TRBJ2-1; 7 bases line up with TRBD1. Germline loops: CDR1 SEHNR, CDR2 FQNEAQ (reference sequence). The CDR3 sequence is 14 residues long. V shed 6 bases, J shed 3 bases, and the junction held 5 bases outside the gene matches. The CDR3: CASSDRAYYNEQFF. The CDR3 DNA follows: TGTGCCAGCAGTGACAGGGCCTACTACAATGAGCAGTTCTTC.

The table lists this clonotype with many counts. The CDR3 nucleotides read TGTGCCAGCAGCCAGGGGTACACCGGGGAGCTGTTTTTT. Its protein product is CASSQGYTGELFF. The chain links TRBV3-1 to TRBJ2-2, with unresolved D. Trimming cost V 3 bases and J 3 bases, with 5 bases left between them. The CDR3 is 13 amino acids. Germline V gene lookup returns CDR1 LGHDT and CDR2 YNNKEL (reference sequence).

This clonotype was counted only a few times. V and J are TRBV19 and TRBJ2-1; 11 bases map to TRBD2. CDR1 and CDR2 (germline): LNHDA, SQIVND (reference sequence). After removal of 5 bases from V and 7 bases from J, the junction contained 10 bases not matched to a gene. This CDR3 is built from 16 residues. CDR3: CASSPLAGGLGNEQFF. CDR3 bases: TGTGCCAGTAGTCCATTAGCGGGGGGGCTTGGTAATGAGCAGTTCTTC.